This TCR beta chain was documented in a study of T-cell reconstitution after alpha-beta-depleted transplantation in children. The germline V gene has CDR1 KGHSH and CDR2 LQKENI. Trimming cost V 7 bases and J 3 bases, with 22 bases left between them. CDR3 length: 16 residues. Using unique molecular identifiers, the investigators prepared the TCRbeta library. MiXCR was run by TCRdb on the PCR reads, yielding one entry per CDR3 protein. The repertoire holds some 590,000 distinct CDR3 sequences, with roughly a tenth as singletons. The sample here was PBMCs from the stem cell graft donor, taken from the stem cell graft. The rearrangement uses TRBV18 and TRBJ2-7, with D perhaps matching TRBD2 (5 bases). The clonotype comes from a human donor who donated a stem cell graft to a child with acute myeloid leukemia. The CDR3 spells CASFKRTDSALYEQYF. CDR3 DNA: TGTGCCAGCTTCAAAAGGACGGACTCAGCACTCTACGAGCAGTACTTC.